This T cell receptor (beta chain) appears in the sequencing data of a study of monozygotic twins with inflammatory bowel disease. Study outcomes and limitations: Between concordant and discordant twins, repertoire similarity failed to differ, a result that limited power may explain.

Of note for this clonotype: Its specificity is not known.

Addition of UMIs with a 6-nucleotide sample barcode was achieved by template switching. TCRdb reprocessed the 5' RACE reads and reports one entry per CDR3 protein, with no DNA. The sample has approximately 380,000 distinct CDR3 sequences, and its top ten clones hold approximately 2.8%. The clonotype comes from a human donor with ulcerative colitis or Crohn's disease, or a healthy co-twin of an affected twin (not recorded which). Sequencing used blood.

CDR3 sequence: CASSLGGTGVRNMQYF. J is TRBJ2-4 and V is TRBV7-2; TCRdb proposes TRBD1, but this gene call is untestable without DNA. Germline CDR1 and CDR2: SGHTA and FQGNSA. This CDR3 region has 16 residues.